Here is one T cell receptor (beta chain) with its context. Its antigen target is currently unknown. One base away there is no much larger clone; base qualities are not given. This record comes from a study of CD4 T cells in relation to SARS-CoV-2 and coronaviruses (dated by TCRdb to the early 2020s). In terms of the full investigation: HLA restriction was mapped for shared crossreactive spike epitopes using patient-derived lymphoblastoid cell lines. At the level of individual TCR clonotypes, the study evaluated whether memory CD4+ T cells crossreact between the spike proteins of SARS-CoV-2 and those of common cold coronaviruses. The Adaptive Biotechnologies TCR-sequencing kit was used to sequence samples from three pre-COVID donors and the naive versus memory experiments, while other data came from Illumina-based sequencing. Expansion assays from other donors in the study were sequenced with a different, Illumina-based TCR-beta assay.

Uncultured naive and memory CD4+ T cell DNA received deep-resolution immunoSEQ TCR-beta sequencing. The paper's data handling went like this. Preprocessing removed nonproductive sequences and CDR3s not starting with C, not ending with F or W, or shorter than 7 amino acids. Cultured and uncultured naive and memory CD4+ repertoires were searched for previously identified spike- and CEF-reactive CDR3s. Pairwise Levenshtein distance, computed with the stringdist R package after three terminal residues were trimmed from each end, was used as the measure of CDR3 homology. TCRdb retrieved this table from immuneACCESS and kept in-frame rearrangements only. Not all clones are present; in checked studies, unresolved V genes account for under half, and no reason is known for the remainder. V and J calls and clone size are as listed in that table; D and trimming were resolved from the DNA. The sample table contains under 90,000 clones; only one count was recorded for about 92% of them. Of the sample, approximately 0.21% falls within the top ten clones.

Results and caveats for the whole study, not just this receptor: Crossreactivity analysis centred on spike protein, so crossreactivity against other viral proteins was not assessed. Approximately 60% of donors had memory CD4+ clonotypes that crossrecognized SARS-CoV-2 and at least one common cold coronavirus spike. Crossreactive clones showed significantly weaker SARS-CoV-2-driven expansion than monoreactive clones, consistent with antigenic imprinting. Naive versus memory sequencing indicated the assay detects memory recall responses rather than primary responses primed during culture. The study was constrained by small numbers of patients and of tested TCRs. No donor contributed both pre-pandemic and post-infection samples, which limited tracing the source of pre-existing responses.

CD4+ T cells from unexposed donors were collected before the COVID-19 pandemic (2011-2018). To separate naive from memory CD4+ T cells, cryopreserved PBMCs first underwent CD4 enrichment and then EasySep naive CD4+ T cell enrichment. Leukapheresis product for the unexposed donors was bought commercially. Ficoll-Paque PLUS gradient centrifugation was used to isolate PBMCs from leukapheresis product or whole blood. PBMCs were either used fresh in the expansion assay or cryopreserved at -140 degrees C. The QIAamp Micro DNA Kit was used to extract genomic DNA from the CD4+ T cells. Reading the germline V gene (reference sequence) gives CDR1 SEHNR and CDR2 FQNEAQ. The CDR3 contains 13 residues, cysteine and phenylalanine counted. The kept DNA is CDR3 alone, 39 bases in frame from the first base. Trimming takes 5 bases from V and 2 bases from J, and the germline ends sit 9 bases apart.

Recombination linked TRBV7-9 to TRBJ2-5; TRBD1 is a possible D gene, resting on 6 matching bases. This receptor was taken from a human donor in good health. Sequenced input: naive CD4+ T cells from PBMCs. In light of the paper, this sample's cell subset or site label describes: naive CD4+ T cells isolated by negative enrichment. The nucleotide sequence reads as follows: TGTGCCAGCAGCCCTAGGGGGCAAGAGACCCAGTACTTC. This codes for CASSPRGQETQYF.